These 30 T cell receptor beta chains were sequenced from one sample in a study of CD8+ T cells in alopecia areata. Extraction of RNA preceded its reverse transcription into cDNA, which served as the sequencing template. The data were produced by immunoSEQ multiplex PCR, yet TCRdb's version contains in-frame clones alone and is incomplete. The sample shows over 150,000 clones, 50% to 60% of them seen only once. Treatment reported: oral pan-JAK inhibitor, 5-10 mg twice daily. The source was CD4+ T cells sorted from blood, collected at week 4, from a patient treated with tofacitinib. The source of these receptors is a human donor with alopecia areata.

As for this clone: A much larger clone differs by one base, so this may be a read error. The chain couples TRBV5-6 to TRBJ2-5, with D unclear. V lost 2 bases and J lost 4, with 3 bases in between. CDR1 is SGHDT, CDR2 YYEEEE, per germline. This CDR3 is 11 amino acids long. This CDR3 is CASSFGETQYF. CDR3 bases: TGTGCCAGCAGCTTCGGAGAGACCCAGTACTTC.

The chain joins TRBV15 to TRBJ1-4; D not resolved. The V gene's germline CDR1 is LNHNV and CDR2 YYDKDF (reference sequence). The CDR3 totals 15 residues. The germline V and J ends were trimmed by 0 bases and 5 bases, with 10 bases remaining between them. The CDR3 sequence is CATSRDRISNEKLFF. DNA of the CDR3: TGTGCCACCAGCAGAGATCGGATATCAAATGAAAAACTGTTTTTT.

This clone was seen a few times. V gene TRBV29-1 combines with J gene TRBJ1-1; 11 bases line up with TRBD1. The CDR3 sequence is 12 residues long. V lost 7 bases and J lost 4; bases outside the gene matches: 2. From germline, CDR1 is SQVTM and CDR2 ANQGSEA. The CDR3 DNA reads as TGCAGCGCCGGGACAGGGGGCACTGAAGCTTTCTTT. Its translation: CSAGTGGTEAFF. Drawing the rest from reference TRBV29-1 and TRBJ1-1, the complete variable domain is SAVISQKPSRDICQRGTSLTIQCQVDSQVTMMFWYRQQPGQSLTLIATANQGSEATYESGFVIDKFPISRPNLTFSTLTVSNMSPEDSSIYLCSAGTGGTEAFFGQGTRLTVV.

CDR3 sequence (DNA): TGTGCCAGCAAACTTAAGGGACATCCTTCCTACGAGCAGTACTTC. This gives the protein CASKLKGHPSYEQYF. This chain links TRBV27 with TRBJ2-7; weak D call: TRBD1 (6 bases). The germline V gene encodes CDR1 MNHEY and CDR2 SMNVEV (reference sequence). V lost 7 bases and J lost 1, with 17 bases in between. There are 15 residues in the CDR3.

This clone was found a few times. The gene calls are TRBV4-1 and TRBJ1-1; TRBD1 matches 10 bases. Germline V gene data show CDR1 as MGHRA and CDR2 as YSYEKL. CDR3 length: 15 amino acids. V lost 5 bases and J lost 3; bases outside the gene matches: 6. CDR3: CASSRVDRGDTEAFF. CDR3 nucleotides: TGCGCCAGCAGCAGGGTGGACAGGGGGGACACTGAAGCTTTCTTT.

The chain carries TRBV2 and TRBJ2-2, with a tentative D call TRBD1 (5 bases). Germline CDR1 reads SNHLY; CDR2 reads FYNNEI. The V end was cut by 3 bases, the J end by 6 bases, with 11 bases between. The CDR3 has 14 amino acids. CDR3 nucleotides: TGTGCCAGCAGTGAGTTCAGGGTGGCCGGGGAGCTGTTTTTT. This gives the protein CASSEFRVAGELFF.

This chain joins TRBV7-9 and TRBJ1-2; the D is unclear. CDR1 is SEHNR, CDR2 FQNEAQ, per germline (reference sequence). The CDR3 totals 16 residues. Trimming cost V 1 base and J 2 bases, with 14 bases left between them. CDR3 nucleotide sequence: TGTGCCAGCAGCTTAGAGTTGGGAAAAAAGAACTATGGCTACACCTTC. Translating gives CASSLELGKKNYGYTF.

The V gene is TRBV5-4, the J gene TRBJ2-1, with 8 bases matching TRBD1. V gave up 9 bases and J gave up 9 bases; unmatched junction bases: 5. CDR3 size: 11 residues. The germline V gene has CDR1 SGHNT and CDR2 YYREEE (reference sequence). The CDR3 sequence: CATQGAGEQFF. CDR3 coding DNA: TGTGCCACGCAGGGGGCAGGTGAGCAGTTCTTC.

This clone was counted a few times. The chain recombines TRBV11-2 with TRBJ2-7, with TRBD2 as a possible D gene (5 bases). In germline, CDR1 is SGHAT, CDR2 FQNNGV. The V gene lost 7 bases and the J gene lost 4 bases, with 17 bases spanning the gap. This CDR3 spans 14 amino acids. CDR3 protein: CASTIRGMGYEQYF. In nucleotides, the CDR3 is TGTGCCAGCACCATCCGGGGAATGGGGTACGAGCAGTACTTC.

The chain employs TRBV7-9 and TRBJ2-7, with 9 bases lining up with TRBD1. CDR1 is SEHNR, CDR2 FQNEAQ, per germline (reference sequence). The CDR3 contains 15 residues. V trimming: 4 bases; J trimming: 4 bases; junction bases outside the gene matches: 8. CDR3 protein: CASSYTGTGIYEQYF. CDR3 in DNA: TGTGCCAGCAGCTACACCGGGACAGGGATTTACGAGCAGTACTTC.

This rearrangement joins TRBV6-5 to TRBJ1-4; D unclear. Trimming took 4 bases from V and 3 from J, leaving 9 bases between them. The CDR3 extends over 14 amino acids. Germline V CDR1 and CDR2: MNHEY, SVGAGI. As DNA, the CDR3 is TGTGCCAGCAGTTTGGGTGCGGCTAATGAAAAACTGTTTTTT. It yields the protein CASSLGAANEKLFF.

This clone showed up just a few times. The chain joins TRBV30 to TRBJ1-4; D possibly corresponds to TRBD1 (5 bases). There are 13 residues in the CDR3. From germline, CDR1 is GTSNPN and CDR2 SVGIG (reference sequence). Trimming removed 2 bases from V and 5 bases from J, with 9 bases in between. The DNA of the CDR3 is TGTGCCTGGAGTCGGGACCCGAATGAAAAACTGTTTTTT. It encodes CAWSRDPNEKLFF. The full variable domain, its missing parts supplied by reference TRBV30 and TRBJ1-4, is SQTIHQWPATLVQPVGSPLSLECTVEGTSNPNLYWYRQAAGRGLQLLFYSVGIGQISSEVPQNLSASRPQDRQFILSSKKLLLSDSGFYLCAWSRDPNEKLFFGSGTQLSVL.

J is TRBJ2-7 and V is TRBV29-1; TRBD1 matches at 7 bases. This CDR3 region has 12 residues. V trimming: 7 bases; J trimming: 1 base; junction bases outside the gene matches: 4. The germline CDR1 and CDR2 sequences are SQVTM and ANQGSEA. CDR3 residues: CSAGQASYEQYF. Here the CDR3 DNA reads TGCAGCGCCGGACAGGCTTCCTACGAGCAGTACTTC.

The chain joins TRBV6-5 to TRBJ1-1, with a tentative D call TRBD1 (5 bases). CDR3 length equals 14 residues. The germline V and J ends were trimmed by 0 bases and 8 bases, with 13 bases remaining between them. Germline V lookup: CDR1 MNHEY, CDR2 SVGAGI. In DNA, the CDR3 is TGTGCCAGCAGTTACTCGAGGGGATCAGACGAAGCTTTCTTT. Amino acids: CASSYSRGSDEAFF.

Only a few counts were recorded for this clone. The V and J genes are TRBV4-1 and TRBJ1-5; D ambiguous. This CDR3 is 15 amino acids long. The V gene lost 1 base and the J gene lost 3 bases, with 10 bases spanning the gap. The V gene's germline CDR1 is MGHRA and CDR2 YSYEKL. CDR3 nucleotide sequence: TGCGCCAGCAGCCAAGCCCCCCAGGACAATCAGCCCCAGCATTTT. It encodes CASSQAPQDNQPQHF.

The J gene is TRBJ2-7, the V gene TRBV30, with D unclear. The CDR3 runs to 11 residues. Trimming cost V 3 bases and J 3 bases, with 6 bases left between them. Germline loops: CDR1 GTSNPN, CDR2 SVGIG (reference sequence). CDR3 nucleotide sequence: TGTGCCTGGAGGGACCTCTACGAGCAGTACTTC. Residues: CAWRDLYEQYF.

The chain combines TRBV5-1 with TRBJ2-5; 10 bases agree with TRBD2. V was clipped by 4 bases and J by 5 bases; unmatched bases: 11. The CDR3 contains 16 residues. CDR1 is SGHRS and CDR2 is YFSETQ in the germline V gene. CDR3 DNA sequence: TGCGCCAGCAGCCAGACAGGAGCGGGAGGGTTGGAGACCCAGTACTTC. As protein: CASSQTGAGGLETQYF.

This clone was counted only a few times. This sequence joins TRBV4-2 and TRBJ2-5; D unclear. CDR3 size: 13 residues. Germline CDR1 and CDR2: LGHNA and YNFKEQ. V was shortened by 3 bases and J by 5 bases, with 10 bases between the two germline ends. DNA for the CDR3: TGTGCCAGCAGCCAGGGCCCCGAGGAGACCCAGTACTTC. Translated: CASSQGPEETQYF.

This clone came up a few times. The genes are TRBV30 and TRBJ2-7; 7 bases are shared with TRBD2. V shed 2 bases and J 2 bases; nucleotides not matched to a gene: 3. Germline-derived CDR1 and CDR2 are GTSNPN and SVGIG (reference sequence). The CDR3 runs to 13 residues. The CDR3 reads CAWSWGLTYEQYF. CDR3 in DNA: TGTGCCTGGAGTTGGGGACTAACCTACGAGCAGTACTTC.

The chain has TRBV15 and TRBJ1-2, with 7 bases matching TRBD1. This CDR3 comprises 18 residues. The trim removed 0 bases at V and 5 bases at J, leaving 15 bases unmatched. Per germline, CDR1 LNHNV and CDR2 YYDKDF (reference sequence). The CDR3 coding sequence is TGTGCCACCAGCAGAGAAGAGGGGGCGATCTCCGCTGGGTATGGCTACACCTTC. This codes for CATSREEGAISAGYGYTF.

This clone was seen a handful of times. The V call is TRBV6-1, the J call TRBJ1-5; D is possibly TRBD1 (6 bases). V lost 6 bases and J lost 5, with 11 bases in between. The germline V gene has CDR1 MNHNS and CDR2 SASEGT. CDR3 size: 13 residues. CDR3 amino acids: CASRYREDQPQHF. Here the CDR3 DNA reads TGTGCCAGCAGATACAGGGAGGATCAGCCCCAGCATTTT.

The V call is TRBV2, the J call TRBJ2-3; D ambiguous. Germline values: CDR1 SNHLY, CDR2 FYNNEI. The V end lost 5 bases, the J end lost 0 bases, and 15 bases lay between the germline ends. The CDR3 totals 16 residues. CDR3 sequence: CASSRRWVASTDTQYF. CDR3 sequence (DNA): TGTGCCAGCAGTCGACGTTGGGTGGCTAGCACAGATACGCAGTATTTT. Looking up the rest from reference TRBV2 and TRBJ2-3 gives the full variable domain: EPEVTQTPSHQVTQMGQEVILRCVPISNHLYFYWYRQILGQKVEFLVSFYNNEISEKSEIFDDQFSVERPDGSNFTLKIRSTKLEDSAMYFCASSRRWVASTDTQYFGPGTRLTVL.

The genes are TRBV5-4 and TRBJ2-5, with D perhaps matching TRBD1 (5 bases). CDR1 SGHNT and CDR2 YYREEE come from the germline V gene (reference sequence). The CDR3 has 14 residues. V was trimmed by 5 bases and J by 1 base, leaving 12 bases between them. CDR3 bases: TGTGCCAGCAGTACCTACAGGAGCCAAGAGACCCAGTACTTC. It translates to CASSTYRSQETQYF.

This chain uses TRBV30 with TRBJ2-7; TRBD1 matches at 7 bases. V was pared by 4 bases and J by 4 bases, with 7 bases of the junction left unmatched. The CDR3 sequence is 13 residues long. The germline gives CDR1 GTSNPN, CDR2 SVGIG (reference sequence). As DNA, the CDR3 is TGTGCCTGGACTCGACAGGGTCAATACGAGCAGTACTTC. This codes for CAWTRQGQYEQYF.

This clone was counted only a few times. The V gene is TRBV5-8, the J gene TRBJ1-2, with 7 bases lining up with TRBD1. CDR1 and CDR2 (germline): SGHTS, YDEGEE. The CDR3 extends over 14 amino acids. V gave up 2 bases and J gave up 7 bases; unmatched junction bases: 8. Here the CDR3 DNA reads TGTGCCAGCAGCTTCGACAGGGCCCAAGGTGGCTACACCTTC. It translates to CASSFDRAQGGYTF. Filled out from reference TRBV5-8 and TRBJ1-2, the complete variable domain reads EAGVTQSPTHLIKTRGQQATLRCSPISGHTSVYWYQQALGLGLQFLLWYDEGEERNRGNFPPRFSGRQFPNYSSELNVNALELEDSALYLCASSFDRAQGGYTFGSGTRLTVV.

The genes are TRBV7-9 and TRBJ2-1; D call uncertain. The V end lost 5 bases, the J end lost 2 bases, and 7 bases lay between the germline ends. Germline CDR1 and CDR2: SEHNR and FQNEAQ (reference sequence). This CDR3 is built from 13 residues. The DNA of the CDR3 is TGTGCCAGCAGCCCTGACACCTACAATGAGCAGTTCTTC. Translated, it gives CASSPDTYNEQFF. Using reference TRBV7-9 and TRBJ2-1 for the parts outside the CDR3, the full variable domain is DTGVSQNPRHKITKRGQNVTFRCDPISEHNRLYWYRQTLGQGPEFLTYFQNEAQLEKSRLLSDRFSAERPKGSFSTLEIQRTEQGDSAMYLCASSPDTYNEQFFGPGTRLTVL.

The CDR3 bases are TGCGCCAGCAGCCCGCGAGGGGGTGTGAACACCGGGGAGCTGTTTTTT. It encodes CASSPRGGVNTGELFF. The V gene is TRBV5-1, the J gene TRBJ2-2; possible D gene TRBD1, 6 bases. The CDR3 consists of 16 residues. Germline CDR1 is SGHRS and CDR2 is YFSETQ. The V end lost 4 bases, the J end lost 1 base, and 14 bases lay between the germline ends.

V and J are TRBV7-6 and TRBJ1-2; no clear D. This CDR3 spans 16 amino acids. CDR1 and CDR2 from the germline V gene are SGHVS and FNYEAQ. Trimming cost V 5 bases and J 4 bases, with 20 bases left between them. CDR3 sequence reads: CASSPLSRVDGYGYTF. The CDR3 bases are TGTGCCAGCAGCCCCCTTTCTAGGGTTGACGGCTATGGCTACACCTTC.

The CDR3 DNA reads as TGTGCCAGCAGTGTTCAGGGGAGCTATGGCTACACCTTC. Residues: CASSVQGSYGYTF. The V gene is TRBV25-1, the J gene TRBJ1-2, with D perhaps TRBD1 (6 bases). Trimming removed 4 bases at V and 4 bases at J, with 10 bases between. The germline V gene encodes CDR1 MGHDK and CDR2 SYGVNS. This CDR3 region has 13 residues.

CDR3 coding DNA: TGTGCCAGCAGCTTCGGGGCCTACGGGAGGGCCGCAGGCGGGGAGCTGTTTTTT. Its translation: CASSFGAYGRAAGGELFF. The chain carries TRBV9 and TRBJ2-2, with 8 bases identical to TRBD2. CDR3 length: 18 amino acids. Germline CDR1 and CDR2: SGDLS and YYNGEE. V was clipped by 4 bases and J by 7 bases; unmatched bases: 18.